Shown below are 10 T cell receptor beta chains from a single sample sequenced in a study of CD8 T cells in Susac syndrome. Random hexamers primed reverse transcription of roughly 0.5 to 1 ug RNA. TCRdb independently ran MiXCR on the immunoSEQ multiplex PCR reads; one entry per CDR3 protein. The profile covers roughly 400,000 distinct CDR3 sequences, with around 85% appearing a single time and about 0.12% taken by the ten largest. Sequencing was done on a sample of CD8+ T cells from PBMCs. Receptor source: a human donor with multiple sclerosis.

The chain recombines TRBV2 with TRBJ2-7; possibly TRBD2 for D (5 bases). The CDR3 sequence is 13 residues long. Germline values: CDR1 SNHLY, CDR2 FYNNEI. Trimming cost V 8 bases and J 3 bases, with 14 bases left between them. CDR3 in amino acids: CASWTPDLYEQYF. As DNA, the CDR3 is TGTGCCAGCTGGACTCCGGACCTCTACGAGCAGTACTTC.

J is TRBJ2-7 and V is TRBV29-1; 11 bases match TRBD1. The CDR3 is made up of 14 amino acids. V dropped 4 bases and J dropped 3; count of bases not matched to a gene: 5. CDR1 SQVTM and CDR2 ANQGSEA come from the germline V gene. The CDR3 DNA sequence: TGCAGCGTTGTCCCGGGACAGGGGGGCTACGAGCAGTACTTC. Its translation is CSVVPGQGGYEQYF.

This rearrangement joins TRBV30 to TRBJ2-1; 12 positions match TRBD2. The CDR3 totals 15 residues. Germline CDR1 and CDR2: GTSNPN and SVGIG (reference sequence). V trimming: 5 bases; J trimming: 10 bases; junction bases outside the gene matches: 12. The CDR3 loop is CAWCWPSGGVNEQFF. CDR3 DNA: TGTGCCTGGTGTTGGCCTAGCGGGGGGGTCAACGAGCAGTTCTTC. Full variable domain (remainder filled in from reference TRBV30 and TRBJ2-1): SQTIHQWPATLVQPVGSPLSLECTVEGTSNPNLYWYRQAAGRGLQLLFYSVGIGQISSEVPQNLSASRPQDRQFILSSKKLLLSDSGFYLCAWCWPSGGVNEQFFGPGTRLTVL.

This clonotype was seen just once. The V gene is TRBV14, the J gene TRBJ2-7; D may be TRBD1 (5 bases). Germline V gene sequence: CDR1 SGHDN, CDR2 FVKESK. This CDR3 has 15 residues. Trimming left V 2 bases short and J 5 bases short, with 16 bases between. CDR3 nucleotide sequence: TGTGCCAGCAGCCAACTAGGTGCCAGGGCCCACGAGCAGTACTTC. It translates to CASSQLGARAHEQYF.

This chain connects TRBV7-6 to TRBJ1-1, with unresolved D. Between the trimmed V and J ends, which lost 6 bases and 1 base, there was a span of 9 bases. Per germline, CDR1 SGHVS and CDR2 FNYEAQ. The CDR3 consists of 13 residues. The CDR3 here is CASRRTANTEAFF. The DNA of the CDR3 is TGTGCCAGCAGGCGAACGGCGAACACTGAAGCTTTCTTT.

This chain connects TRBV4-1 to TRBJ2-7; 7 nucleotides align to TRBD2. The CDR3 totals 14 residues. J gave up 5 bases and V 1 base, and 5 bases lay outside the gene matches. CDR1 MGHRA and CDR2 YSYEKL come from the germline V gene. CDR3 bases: TGCGCCAGCAGCCAAGCCCCGGGGGGAGACGAGCAGTACTTC. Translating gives CASSQAPGGDEQYF.

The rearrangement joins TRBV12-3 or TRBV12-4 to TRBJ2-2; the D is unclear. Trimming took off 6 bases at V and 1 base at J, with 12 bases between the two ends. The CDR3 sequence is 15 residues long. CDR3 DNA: TGTGCCAGCAGCCCCTTCGTTGTGAACACCGGGGAGCTGTTTTTT. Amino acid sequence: CASSPFVVNTGELFF.

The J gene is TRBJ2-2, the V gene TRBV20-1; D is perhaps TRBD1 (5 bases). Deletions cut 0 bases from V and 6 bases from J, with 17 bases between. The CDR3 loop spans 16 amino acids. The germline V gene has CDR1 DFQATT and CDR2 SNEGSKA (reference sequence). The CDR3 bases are TGCAGTGCTAGAGAATCCCCAGGGTTAGAAGCCGGGGAGCTGTTTTTT. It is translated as CSARESPGLEAGELFF.

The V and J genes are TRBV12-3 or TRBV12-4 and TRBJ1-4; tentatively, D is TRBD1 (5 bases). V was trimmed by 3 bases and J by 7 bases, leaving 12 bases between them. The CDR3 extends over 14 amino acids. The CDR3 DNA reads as TGTGCCAGCAGTTTGGGGCGGGGCCCTGAAAAACTGTTTTTT. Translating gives CASSLGRGPEKLFF.

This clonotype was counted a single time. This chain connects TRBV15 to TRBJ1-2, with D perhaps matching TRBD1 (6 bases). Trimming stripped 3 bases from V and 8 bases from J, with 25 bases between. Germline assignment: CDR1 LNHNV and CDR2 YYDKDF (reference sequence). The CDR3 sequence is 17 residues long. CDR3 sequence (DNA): TGTGCCACCAGCAGCCAGCGGGAGGACAGCTCTTATGAAGGCTACACCTTC. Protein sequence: CATSSQREDSSYEGYTF.